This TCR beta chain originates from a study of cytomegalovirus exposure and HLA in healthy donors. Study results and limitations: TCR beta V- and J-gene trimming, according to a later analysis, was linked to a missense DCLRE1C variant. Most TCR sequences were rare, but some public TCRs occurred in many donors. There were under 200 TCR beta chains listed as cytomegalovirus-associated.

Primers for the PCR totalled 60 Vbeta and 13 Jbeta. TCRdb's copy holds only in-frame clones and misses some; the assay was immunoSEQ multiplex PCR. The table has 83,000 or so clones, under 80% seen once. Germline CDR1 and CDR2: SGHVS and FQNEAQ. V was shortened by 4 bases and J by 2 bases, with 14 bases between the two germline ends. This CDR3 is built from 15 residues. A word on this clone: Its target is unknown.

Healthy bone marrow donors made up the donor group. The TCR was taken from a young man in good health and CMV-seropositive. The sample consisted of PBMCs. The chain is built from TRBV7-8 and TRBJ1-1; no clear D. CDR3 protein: CASSYTGRSNTEAFF. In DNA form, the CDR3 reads TGTGCCAGCAGCTATACGGGGAGGTCCAACACTGAAGCTTTCTTT.